Described below is a single T cell receptor (beta chain) sequence and its context. Its antigen remains unidentified. The record originates from a study of vaccination effects on CD4 cells after COVID-19. Overall study: Post-vaccine draws lagged the second dose by a median of 72 days.

Germline values: CDR1 SGHTA, CDR2 FQGNSA. The CDR3 loop spans 15 amino acids. With V trimmed by 5 bases and J by 1 base, 3 bases remained unmatched. Cells that had been cultured for 10 days were the source of isolated CD4+ T cells. PCR-confirmed SARS-CoV-2 infection occurred in the person between March and December 2020. The vaccine given was either BNT162b2 or mRNA-1273, in two doses. TCRdb keeps only in-frame clones here, not all; method: immunoSEQ multiplex PCR. The sample has around 50,000 clones, about four fifths seen once. The clonotype comes from a human donor who had a prior SARS-CoV-2 infection. The source was CD4+ T cells from PBMCs cultured without peptide, collected after COVID-19 vaccination. The chain combines TRBV7-2 with TRBJ2-3; 10 bases are a match to TRBD1. The CDR3 loop is CASSVDRGRTDTQYF. CDR3 nucleotides: TGTGCCAGCAGCGTCGACAGGGGGCGCACAGATACGCAGTATTTT.